The 12 T cell receptor beta chains in this list originate from one sample, sequenced in a study of T cell responses to AZD1222 COVID-19 vaccine. Sequenced by immunoSEQ multiplex PCR; TCRdb stores in-frame clones only, minus some. The table has tens of thousands of clones, over 75% seen once. Sequenced here: peripheral blood, sampled on day 0 of AZD1222 vaccination. The source is an adult in good health.

The chain links TRBV28 to TRBJ1-1; 7 bases are shared with TRBD1. The CDR3 consists of 14 residues. The V segment lost 5 bases and the J segment 1 base; nucleotides outside the gene matches: 4. The germline V gene encodes CDR1 MDHEN and CDR2 SYDVKM. The CDR3 protein is CASSRGGENTEAFF. The CDR3 DNA reads TGTGCCAGCAGTCGAGGGGGCGAGAACACTGAAGCTTTCTTT.

This chain joins TRBV5-1 and TRBJ1-2; weak D call: TRBD1 (6 bases). Germline lookup yields CDR1 SGHRS and CDR2 YFSETQ. CDR3 size: 14 residues. V lost 4 bases, J lost 2 bases, and 12 bases lay in between. Here the CDR3 DNA reads TGCGCCAGCAGCGAGGATCAGGGGAACTATGGCTACACCTTC. Its translation: CASSEDQGNYGYTF.

The genes are TRBV12-3 or TRBV12-4 and TRBJ2-3; D is perhaps TRBD1 or TRBD2 (5 bases each). The V end lost 6 bases, the J end lost 3 bases, and 10 bases lay between the germline ends. The CDR3 is made up of 13 amino acids. CDR3 in DNA: TGTGCCAGCAGAGGGGACCCGACAGATACGCAGTATTTT. It translates to CASRGDPTDTQYF.

V is TRBV2 and J is TRBJ2-2, with D unresolved. Trimming pared 7 bases from V and 4 bases from J, leaving 7 bases between. The CDR3 length is 12 residues. CDR1 SNHLY and CDR2 FYNNEI come from the germline V gene. In DNA, the CDR3 is TGTGCCAGCAAACTGAGCACCGGGGAGCTGTTTTTT. This gives the protein CASKLSTGELFF.

This clone was detected once. The V and J genes are TRBV6-5 and TRBJ1-1; D not certain. There are 12 residues in the CDR3. Trimming pared 6 bases from V and 4 bases from J, leaving 9 bases between. Per germline, CDR1 MNHEY and CDR2 SVGAGI. CDR3 sequence: CASRGEITEAFF. CDR3 coding DNA: TGTGCCAGCAGGGGTGAGATCACTGAAGCTTTCTTT.

V and J are TRBV27 and TRBJ2-3, with TRBD2 identical over 9 bases. This CDR3 is built from 16 residues. V lost 8 bases and J lost 0; bases outside the gene matches: 9. Germline V gives CDR1 MNHEY, CDR2 SMNVEV (reference sequence). CDR3 region: CASGRLGLASTDTQYF. The CDR3 DNA reads TGTGCCAGCGGTAGACTGGGACTAGCCAGCACAGATACGCAGTATTTT.

This clone came up a few times. V gene TRBV30 combines with J gene TRBJ2-7; D is possibly TRBD2 (6 bases). Germline V CDR1 and CDR2: GTSNPN, SVGIG (reference sequence). This CDR3 is 14 amino acids long. Trimming removed 2 bases at V and 5 bases at J, with 16 bases between. Written as DNA, the CDR3 is TGTGCCTGGAGTATTCGGGGGACCGCTCACGAGCAGTACTTC. As protein: CAWSIRGTAHEQYF.

The chain couples TRBV28 to TRBJ1-1, with D tentatively TRBD1 (6 bases). Germline V lookup: CDR1 MDHEN, CDR2 SYDVKM. This CDR3 has 16 amino acids. Between the trimmed V and J ends, which lost 2 bases and 2 bases, there was a span of 15 bases. This chain's CDR3 is CASSLRGVWKNTEAFF. The CDR3 region has the DNA TGTGCCAGCAGTTTAAGGGGGGTATGGAAAAACACTGAAGCTTTCTTT.

This clone was found once. This chain connects TRBV11-2 to TRBJ2-2; TRBD2 might be the D (5 bases). The CDR3 is 15 residues long. Per germline, CDR1 SGHAT and CDR2 FQNNGV. Trimming shortened V by 3 bases and J by 6 bases, and 14 bases separated the two germline ends. In DNA, the CDR3 is TGTGCCAGCAGCTTTGTTACCGGCGGGTCCGGGGAGCTGTTTTTT. Translated: CASSFVTGGSGELFF.

The chain combines TRBV3-1 (or the pseudogene TRBV3-2) with TRBJ2-7; D might be TRBD1 (5 bases). Germline assignment: CDR1 LGHDT and CDR2 YNNKEL (reference sequence). This CDR3 is 14 amino acids long. Deletions cut 1 base from V and 3 bases from J, with 10 bases between. The CDR3 loop reads CASSQGSDNYEQYF. Written as DNA, the CDR3 is TGTGCCAGCAGCCAAGGTTCGGACAACTACGAGCAGTACTTC.

The chain uses TRBV7-2 and TRBJ2-1, with TRBD2 matching over 8 bases. The CDR3 totals 15 residues. CDR1 SGHTA and CDR2 FQGNSA come from the germline V gene. Losses at the gene ends were 5 bases for V and 4 bases for J; bases not matched to a gene: 7. The DNA of the CDR3 is TGTGCCAGCAGCCCAGTTAGCGGGGTATACAATGAGCAGTTCTTC. Residues: CASSPVSGVYNEQFF.

V is TRBV18 and J is TRBJ1-6; TRBD1 might be the D (6 bases). V was cut by 3 bases and J by 10 bases, with 13 bases left in between. This CDR3 contains 14 residues. The germline V gene encodes CDR1 KGHSH and CDR2 LQKENI. The CDR3 loop reads CASSPDSGVSPLHF. CDR3 nucleotide sequence: TGTGCCAGCTCACCCGATTCAGGGGTATCACCCCTCCACTTT.